These 21 T cell receptor beta chains came from one sample sequenced in a study of CD8 T cells in Susac syndrome. With random hexamers, roughly 0.5 to 1 ug RNA was reverse transcribed. MiXCR, applied by TCRdb to the immunoSEQ multiplex PCR reads, yields one record per CDR3 protein. The sample lists roughly 150,000 distinct CDR3 sequences; about 90% were seen once. The specimen sequenced was CD4+ T cells from PBMCs. All receptors derive from a human donor in good health.

V usage is TRBV7-2 and J usage is TRBJ2-1; either TRBD1 or TRBD2 may fit D (5 bases each). The germline V gene has CDR1 SGHTA and CDR2 FQGNSA. The V gene lost 4 bases and the J gene lost 10 bases, with 14 bases spanning the gap. CDR3 length equals 13 residues. CDR3: CASSSSGPREQFF. CDR3 DNA sequence: TGTGCCAGCAGCTCGTCGGGACCGCGAGAGCAGTTCTTC.

The CDR3 protein is CASSYTVRPHEQYF. The CDR3 nucleotides read TGTGCCAGCAGTTACACGGTCCGTCCCCACGAGCAGTACTTC. V usage is TRBV6-5 and J usage is TRBJ2-7; D remains ambiguous. Germline CDR1 reads MNHEY; CDR2 reads SVGAGI. V was cut by 2 bases and J by 5 bases, with 13 bases left in between. CDR3 size: 14 residues.

This sequence joins TRBV6-2 or TRBV6-3 and TRBJ2-4; the D gene could be TRBD1 or TRBD2 (5 bases each). CDR3 length: 16 residues. V lost 5 bases and J 3 bases, leaving 17 bases between the germline ends. CDR1 is MNHEY, CDR2 SVGEGT, per germline. This CDR3 is CASSPVRDGVKNIQYF. The CDR3 DNA follows: TGTGCCAGCAGTCCTGTCCGGGACGGGGTCAAAAACATTCAGTACTTC.

The chain carries TRBV3-1 and TRBJ2-1; 10 nucleotides line up with TRBD2. Germline values: CDR1 LGHDT, CDR2 YNNKEL (reference sequence). After removal of 3 bases from V and 9 bases from J, the junction contained 8 bases not matched to a gene. The CDR3 totals 15 residues. The CDR3 is CASSQLAGVYSEQFF. DNA of the CDR3: TGTGCCAGCAGCCAGCTAGCGGGAGTTTATAGTGAGCAGTTCTTC.

V gene TRBV4-3 combines with J gene TRBJ2-7; the D gene is possibly TRBD1 (6 bases). Germline V gene sequence: CDR1 LGHNA, CDR2 YSLEER. The V end was cut by 1 base, the J end by 4 bases, with 20 bases between. The CDR3 is made up of 17 amino acids. The CDR3 DNA reads as TGCGCCAGCAGCCAAGCCTTACAGGGAGTGACGGGTTACGAGCAGTACTTC. As protein: CASSQALQGVTGYEQYF.

The chain uses TRBV12-3 or TRBV12-4 and TRBJ2-1, with D uncertain. Trimming took 3 bases from V and 6 from J, leaving 9 bases between them. This CDR3 comprises 13 residues. In nucleotides, the CDR3 is TGTGCCAGCAGTTTGCAGACCTTCAATGAGCAGTTCTTC. It encodes CASSLQTFNEQFF.

The V gene is TRBV11-2, the J gene TRBJ2-3, with TRBD2 as a possible D gene (5 bases). The CDR3 loop spans 14 amino acids. Germline V gives CDR1 SGHAT, CDR2 FQNNGV. With 9 bases removed from V and 1 base from J, the gap between germline ends came to 14 bases. The CDR3 is CASTLALRTDTQYF. The CDR3 DNA reads TGTGCCAGTACTCTAGCTCTTCGCACAGATACGCAGTATTTT. Full variable domain (missing parts from reference TRBV11-2 and TRBJ2-3): EAGVAQSPRYKIIEKRQSVAFWCNPISGHATLYWYQQILGQGPKLLIQFQNNGVVDDSQLPKDRFSAERLKGVDSTLKIQPAKLEDSAVYLCASTLALRTDTQYFGPGTRLTVL.

This rearrangement joins TRBV7-2 to TRBJ2-2; the D is unclear. In germline, CDR1 is SGHTA, CDR2 FQGNSA. V shed 2 bases and J shed 1 base, with 11 bases lying between them. The CDR3 sequence is 16 residues long. The CDR3 loop reads CASSLFSPGNTGELFF. In nucleotides, the CDR3 is TGTGCCAGCAGCTTATTTTCCCCGGGGAACACCGGGGAGCTGTTTTTT.

This chain uses TRBV20-1 with TRBJ1-4; TRBD1 aligns across 7 bases. V lost 6 bases to trimming and J lost 4 bases; unmatched junction nucleotides: 5. This CDR3 comprises 13 residues. CDR1 is DFQATT and CDR2 is SNEGSKA in the germline V gene (reference sequence). In DNA form, the CDR3 reads TGCAGTGCGAGGGACAGCCTTAATGAAAAACTGTTTTTT. Translation: CSARDSLNEKLFF.

This clonotype was recorded only once. CDR3 sequence (DNA): TGCAGCGTTGCCGCCAGGGTAGATCAGCCCCAGCATTTT. Protein product: CSVAARVDQPQHF. The chain combines TRBV29-1 with TRBJ1-5; D might be TRBD1 (5 bases). The CDR3 covers 13 residues. From germline, CDR1 is SQVTM and CDR2 ANQGSEA. Trimming took off 4 bases at V and 5 bases at J, with 12 bases between the two ends.

The chain carries TRBV11-2 and TRBJ2-5; TRBD1 might be the D (6 bases). The CDR3 extends over 15 amino acids. The germline V and J ends were trimmed by 3 bases and 4 bases, with 15 bases remaining between them. Germline lookup yields CDR1 SGHAT and CDR2 FQNNGV. CDR3: CASSFQSGHRETQYF. CDR3 DNA: TGTGCCAGCAGCTTCCAATCGGGACATAGAGAGACCCAGTACTTC.

This chain joins TRBV29-1 and TRBJ2-7; D ambiguous. This CDR3 spans 11 amino acids. The V gene's germline CDR1 is SQVTM and CDR2 ANQGSEA. The V end was cut by 3 bases, the J end by 6 bases, with 9 bases between. In DNA, the CDR3 is TGCAGCGTTGATCGTGGTGGCGAGCAGTACTTC. Protein: CSVDRGGEQYF.

This sequence joins TRBV5-1 and TRBJ2-3; 7 positions match TRBD2. The CDR3 consists of 15 residues. Per the germline V gene, CDR1 is SGHRS and CDR2 is YFSETQ. The V segment lost 4 bases and the J segment 4 bases; nucleotides outside the gene matches: 9. This chain's CDR3 is CASSRAGRSADTQYF. In DNA form, the CDR3 reads TGCGCCAGCAGCAGAGCGGGACGGTCGGCAGATACGCAGTATTTT.

This chain connects TRBV18 to TRBJ1-6; D gene ambiguous. V lost 4 bases and J 0 bases, leaving 7 bases between the germline ends. This CDR3 is 15 amino acids long. Per germline, CDR1 KGHSH and CDR2 LQKENI. The CDR3 nucleotides read TGTGCCAGCTCACTTCCGGGCTCCTATAATTCACCCCTCCACTTT. Translating gives CASSLPGSYNSPLHF.

J is TRBJ2-1 and V is TRBV20-1; D gene unclear. CDR1 and CDR2 from the germline V gene are DFQATT and SNEGSKA (reference sequence). Trimming took off 3 bases at V and 7 bases at J, with 4 bases between the two ends. The CDR3 contains 10 residues. CDR3 DNA sequence: TGCAGTGCTAGCGAGAATGAGCAGTTCTTC. Residues: CSASENEQFF.

The chain employs TRBV5-1 and TRBJ2-5; D not resolved. The V end was cut by 0 bases, the J end by 1 base, with 10 bases between. The length of the CDR3 is 15 residues. Germline V lookup: CDR1 SGHRS, CDR2 YFSETQ. CDR3 DNA: TGCGCCAGCAGCTTGGCCGGTTGGCGCCAAGAGACCCAGTACTTC. As protein: CASSLAGWRQETQYF.

The rearrangement links TRBV18 to TRBJ2-2; D gene unclear. V was shortened by 3 bases and J by 4 bases, with 12 bases between the two germline ends. The CDR3 totals 15 residues. From germline, CDR1 is KGHSH and CDR2 LQKENI. The CDR3 here is CASSPNDSGTGELFF. CDR3 coding DNA: TGTGCCAGCTCACCTAATGACTCGGGCACCGGGGAGCTGTTTTTT.

The CDR3: CASRNSQETQYF. The CDR3 nucleotides read TGTGCCAGCAGAAACAGCCAAGAGACCCAGTACTTC. The J gene is TRBJ2-5, the V gene TRBV2; D unresolved. This CDR3 is 12 amino acids long. The germline gives CDR1 SNHLY, CDR2 FYNNEI. Trimming removed 6 bases at V and 1 base at J, with 6 bases between.

V usage is TRBV29-1 and J usage is TRBJ1-6; D is possibly TRBD1 (5 bases). The CDR3 spans 13 residues. Between the trimmed V and J ends, which lost 7 bases and 8 bases, there was a span of 15 bases. Per the germline V gene, CDR1 is SQVTM and CDR2 is ANQGSEA. This CDR3 reads CSAGTDLDSPLHF. CDR3 nucleotides: TGCAGCGCCGGGACCGATCTTGATTCACCCCTCCACTTT. Complete variable domain (other parts from reference TRBV29-1 and TRBJ1-6): SAVISQKPSRDICQRGTSLTIQCQVDSQVTMMFWYRQQPGQSLTLIATANQGSEATYESGFVIDKFPISRPNLTFSTLTVSNMSPEDSSIYLCSAGTDLDSPLHFGNGTRLTVT.

The chain links TRBV7-2 to TRBJ1-1; D remains unclear. V lost 0 bases, J lost 6 bases, and 8 bases lay in between. The germline gives CDR1 SGHTA, CDR2 FQGNSA. This CDR3 is built from 13 residues. The CDR3 sequence is CASSLARYAEAFF. CDR3 DNA: TGTGCCAGCAGCTTAGCGAGGTACGCTGAAGCTTTCTTT.

The V gene is TRBV19, the J gene TRBJ2-1; 9 bases align to TRBD2. This CDR3 has 16 amino acids. CDR1 is LNHDA and CDR2 is SQIVND in the germline V gene (reference sequence). Losses at the gene ends were 5 bases for V and 1 base for J; bases not matched to a gene: 6. CDR3 in amino acids: CASSGSGRPSYNEQFF. CDR3 in DNA: TGTGCCAGTAGTGGTAGCGGGAGACCATCCTACAATGAGCAGTTCTTC.